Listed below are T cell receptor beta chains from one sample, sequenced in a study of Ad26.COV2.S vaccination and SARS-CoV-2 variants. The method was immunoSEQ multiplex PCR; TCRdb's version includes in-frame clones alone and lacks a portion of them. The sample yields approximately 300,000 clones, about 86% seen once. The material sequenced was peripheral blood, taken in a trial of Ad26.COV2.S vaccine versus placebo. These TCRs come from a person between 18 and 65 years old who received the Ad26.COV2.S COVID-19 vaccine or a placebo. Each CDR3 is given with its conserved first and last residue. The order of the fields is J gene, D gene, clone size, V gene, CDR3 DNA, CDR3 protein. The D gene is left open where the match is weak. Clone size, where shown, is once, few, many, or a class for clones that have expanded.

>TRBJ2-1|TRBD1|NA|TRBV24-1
TGTGCCACCAGTGATCCGGGACAGGGAGGGAGGAGTGAGCAGTTCTTC
CATSDPGQGGRSEQFF
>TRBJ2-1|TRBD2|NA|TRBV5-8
TGTGCCAGCAGCGCACTAGCGGGGGGTTCCAATGAGCAGTTCTTC
CASSALAGGSNEQFF
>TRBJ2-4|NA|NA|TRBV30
TGTGCCTGGAGTGTACTGTTGGACATTCAGTACTTC
CAWSVLLDIQYF
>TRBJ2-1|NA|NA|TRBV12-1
TGTGCCAGCAGCTTTGCTCTAGCGGGGGCCATCCACAATGAGCAGTTCTTC
CASSFALAGAIHNEQFF
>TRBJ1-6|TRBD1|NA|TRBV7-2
TGTGCCAGCAGCTTGCGGACAGGGGCCTATTCACCCCTCCACTTT
CASSLRTGAYSPLHF
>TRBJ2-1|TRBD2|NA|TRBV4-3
TGCGCCAGCAGCCGCGCCCTAGCGGGCTCATACAATGAGCAGTTCTTC
CASSRALAGSYNEQFF
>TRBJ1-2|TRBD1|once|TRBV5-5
TGTGCCAGCAGCTCGCCGGGGACAGGGGGACAGTATGGCTACACCTTC
CASSSPGTGGQYGYTF
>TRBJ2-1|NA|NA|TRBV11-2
TGTGCCAGCAGCTTAGGGTCCCTTAGCTCCTACAATGAGCAGTTCTTC
CASSLGSLSSYNEQFF
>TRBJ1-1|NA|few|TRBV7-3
TGTGCCAGCAGCTCCCGACGGGGGGCTGAAGCTTTCTTT
CASSSRRGAEAFF
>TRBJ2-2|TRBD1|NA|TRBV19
TGTGCCAGTAGTGGCACAGGGGGCATGGCCGGGGAGCTGTTTTTT
CASSGTGGMAGELFF
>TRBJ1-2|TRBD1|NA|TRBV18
TGTGCCAGCTCTGCCTCGGACAGGGCGGACTATGGCTACACCTTC
CASSASDRADYGYTF
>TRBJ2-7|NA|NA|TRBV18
TGTGCCAGCTCACCATTCCCCGGGCAGATGAACGAGCAGTACTTC
CASSPFPGQMNEQYF
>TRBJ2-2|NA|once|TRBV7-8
TGTGCCAGCAGCTTAGCACATCCCGGGGAGCTGTTTTTT
CASSLAHPGELFF
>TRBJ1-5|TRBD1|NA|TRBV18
TGTGCCAGCCAACAGGGGGCCAATCAGCCCCAGCATTTT
CASQQGANQPQHF
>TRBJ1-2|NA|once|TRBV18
TGTGCCAGCTCACCCCTGGGGCCCTATGGCTACACCTTC
CASSPLGPYGYTF
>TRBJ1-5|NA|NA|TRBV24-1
TGTGCCACCTTCCGGGTTAGCAATCAGCCCCAGCATTTT
CATFRVSNQPQHF
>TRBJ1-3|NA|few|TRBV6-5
TGTGCCAGCAGATACCGAGACACCATATATTTT
CASRYRDTIYF
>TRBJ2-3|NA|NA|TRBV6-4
TGTGCCAGCAGTGACTACCCCACAGATACGCAGTATTTT
CASSDYPTDTQYF
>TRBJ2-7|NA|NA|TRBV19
TGTGCCAGTAGTATGTCAGGGTCCTACGAGCAGTACTTC
CASSMSGSYEQYF
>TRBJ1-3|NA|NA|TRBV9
TGTGCCAGCAGCGGAGTGGGGAACACCATATATTTT
CASSGVGNTIYF
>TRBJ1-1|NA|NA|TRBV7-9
TGTGCCAGCAGCTTAGATCCCGGGAATCGGGCTGAAGCTTTCTTT
CASSLDPGNRAEAFF
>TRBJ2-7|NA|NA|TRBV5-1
TGCGCCAGCAGCTTGGTGGCGGGGACGCCCGGCGAGCAGTACTTC
CASSLVAGTPGEQYF
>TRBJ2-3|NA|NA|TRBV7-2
TGTGCCAGCAGCCTAAAGGGTGGCAGCGCTGAAGATACGCAGTATTTT
CASSLKGGSAEDTQYF
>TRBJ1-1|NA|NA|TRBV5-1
TGCGCCAGCAGCCTCGAGGGTCCGCCCTTGAACACTGAAGCTTTCTTT
CASSLEGPPLNTEAFF
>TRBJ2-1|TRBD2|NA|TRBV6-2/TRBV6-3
TGTGCCAGCAGTCACCAACTAGCGGGGGTAACCAGCTCCTACAATGAGCAGTTCTTC
CASSHQLAGVTSSYNEQFF
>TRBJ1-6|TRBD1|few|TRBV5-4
TGTGCCACCGCGGACAGGACGAATTCACCCCTCCACTTT
CATADRTNSPLHF